This T cell receptor (beta chain) appears in the sequencing data of a study of long-term antiretroviral therapy in people with HIV. Points from the study as a whole: Information on adherence to ART, viral resistance or therapy changes was unavailable.

The CDR3 runs to 14 residues. Per germline, CDR1 SEHNR and CDR2 FQNEAQ (reference sequence). V gave up 5 bases and J gave up 4 bases; unmatched junction bases: 7. The immunoSEQ assay was v3.0, run at survey level. Here immunoSEQ multiplex PCR was the method, and the copy in TCRdb shows in-frame clones only, minus some. The sample shows about 24,000 clones, 70% to 85% of them seen only once. Remarks on this clone: The target antigen is unknown.

The sequence derives from a man in his thirties or forties with HIV. This chain joins TRBV7-9 and TRBJ1-2; 7 bases fit TRBD1. Sequenced material: unsorted PBMCs, taken 4.4 years after starting antiretroviral therapy. CDR3: CASSRTGDSYGYTF. The CDR3 nucleotides are TGTGCCAGCAGCCGGACAGGCGACAGCTATGGCTACACCTTC.